This entry lists 10 T cell receptor beta chains sequenced from one sample in a study of T cell repertoires in cytomegalovirus infection. One entry per CDR3 protein, called by TCRdb with MiXCR from the reads. Of some 450,000 distinct CDR3 sequences listed, around 32% are singletons. Sequencing input: PBMCs. All receptors derive from a human donor in good health (CMV status not recorded). Some clones in this sample may be carry-over from other donors' samples.

The genes are TRBV27 and TRBJ1-2; 9 nucleotides match TRBD1. The ends lost 6 bases at V and 1 base at J; junction bases unmatched: 3. Germline loops: CDR1 MNHEY, CDR2 SMNVEV (reference sequence). The CDR3 has 14 amino acids. Written as DNA, the CDR3 is TGTGCCAGCAGAGGACAGGGGTATAACTATGGCTACACCTTC. Translating gives CASRGQGYNYGYTF.

This clonotype was seen a few times. The chain is built from TRBV6-6 and TRBJ2-7, with 13 positions matching TRBD2. The CDR3 covers 14 residues. V gave up 7 bases and J gave up 3 bases; unmatched junction bases: 3. Per the germline V gene, CDR1 is MNHNY and CDR2 is SVGAGI (reference sequence). This CDR3 reads CASTGLAGIYEQYF. The DNA for the CDR3 is TGTGCCAGCACGGGACTAGCGGGGATCTACGAGCAGTACTTC.

The CDR3 coding sequence is TGTGCCAGTAGTATCCCCTATGGGACAGGTCAGCGGGACACCGGGGAGCTGTTTTTT. Protein product: CASSIPYGTGQRDTGELFF. The chain recombines TRBV19 with TRBJ2-2; TRBD1 agrees at 8 bases. Germline V gene sequence: CDR1 LNHDA, CDR2 SQIVND (reference sequence). This CDR3 comprises 19 residues. With 3 bases clipped from V and 3 bases from J, the junction kept 15 bases outside the gene matches. The whole variable domain, filled in from reference TRBV19 and TRBJ2-2, reads DGGITQSPKYLFRKEGQNVTLSCEQNLNHDAMYWYRQDPGQGLRLIYYSQIVNDFQKGDIAEGYSVSREKKESFPLTVTSAQKNPTAFYLCASSIPYGTGQRDTGELFFGEGSRLTVL.

Only a few counts were recorded for this clonotype. V gene TRBV28 combines with J gene TRBJ2-5; TRBD2 might be the D (6 bases). With 4 bases removed from V and 3 bases from J, the gap between germline ends came to 15 bases. This CDR3 has 15 amino acids. Germline CDR1 MDHEN, CDR2 SYDVKM. Here the CDR3 DNA reads TGTGCCAGCAGTTCCGCGGGACGATCTGAAGAGACCCAGTACTTC. This translates into CASSSAGRSEETQYF.

This clonotype was detected a few times. The V call is TRBV11-2, the J call TRBJ2-3; 8 bases line up with TRBD2. Germline-derived CDR1 and CDR2 are SGHAT and FQNNGV. The ends lost 6 bases at V and 2 bases at J; junction bases unmatched: 10. The CDR3 loop spans 16 amino acids. The CDR3 protein is CASRYRSGTTTDTQYF. CDR3 in DNA: TGTGCCAGCAGGTACCGTAGCGGGACGACCACAGATACGCAGTATTTT.

This clonotype occurred many times. This rearrangement joins TRBV7-2 to TRBJ1-6; D unclear. V was trimmed by 5 bases and J by 4 bases, leaving 3 bases between them. CDR3 length: 12 residues. Germline CDR1 reads SGHTA; CDR2 reads FQGNSA. CDR3 coding DNA: TGTGCCAGCAGCCCTTATAATTCACCCCTCCACTTT. Protein: CASSPYNSPLHF.

This clonotype was seen ten or more times. V is TRBV7-2 and J is TRBJ1-1; the D gene is possibly TRBD1 (5 bases). Germline lookup yields CDR1 SGHTA and CDR2 FQGNSA. CDR3 length: 13 residues. V gave up 4 bases and J gave up 9 bases, with 15 bases separating them. CDR3 amino acids: CASSSGGTYKAFF. The CDR3 bases are TGTGCCAGCAGCTCGGGAGGGACTTATAAAGCTTTCTTT.

In its sample, this clonotype was seen a few times. V is TRBV11-2 and J is TRBJ1-1; no clear D. This CDR3 region has 18 residues. V was pared by 4 bases and J by 3 bases, with 24 bases between. Germline loops: CDR1 SGHAT, CDR2 FQNNGV. The CDR3, as DNA: TGTGCCAGCAGCTCACCTCTTGGCGCAGGCGGTTTGCACACTGAAGCTTTCTTT. Translated: CASSSPLGAGGLHTEAFF. The variable domain in full, with the rest retrieved from reference TRBV11-2 and TRBJ1-1, is EAGVAQSPRYKIIEKRQSVAFWCNPISGHATLYWYQQILGQGPKLLIQFQNNGVVDDSQLPKDRFSAERLKGVDSTLKIQPAKLEDSAVYLCASSSPLGAGGLHTEAFFGQGTRLTVV.

This clonotype came up once. The CDR3 DNA sequence: TGTGCCACCAGTGACTATTTAATCAATGAGCAGTTCTTC. This sequence encodes CATSDYLINEQFF. The chain has TRBV24-1 and TRBJ2-1; D not resolved. Per germline, CDR1 KGHDR and CDR2 SFDVKD. The CDR3 extends over 13 amino acids. V was pared by 4 bases and J by 6 bases, with 9 bases between.

This clonotype is a singleton in its sample. This chain links TRBV12-3 or TRBV12-4 with TRBJ2-1; 11 bases are shared with TRBD2. Germline trimming cut 2 bases from V and 7 bases from J; bases unmatched to any gene: 7. This CDR3 spans 16 amino acids. CDR3 loop: CASSLLSGGARNEQFF. CDR3 DNA sequence: TGTGCCAGCAGTTTACTTAGCGGGGGGGCGCGGAATGAGCAGTTCTTC.